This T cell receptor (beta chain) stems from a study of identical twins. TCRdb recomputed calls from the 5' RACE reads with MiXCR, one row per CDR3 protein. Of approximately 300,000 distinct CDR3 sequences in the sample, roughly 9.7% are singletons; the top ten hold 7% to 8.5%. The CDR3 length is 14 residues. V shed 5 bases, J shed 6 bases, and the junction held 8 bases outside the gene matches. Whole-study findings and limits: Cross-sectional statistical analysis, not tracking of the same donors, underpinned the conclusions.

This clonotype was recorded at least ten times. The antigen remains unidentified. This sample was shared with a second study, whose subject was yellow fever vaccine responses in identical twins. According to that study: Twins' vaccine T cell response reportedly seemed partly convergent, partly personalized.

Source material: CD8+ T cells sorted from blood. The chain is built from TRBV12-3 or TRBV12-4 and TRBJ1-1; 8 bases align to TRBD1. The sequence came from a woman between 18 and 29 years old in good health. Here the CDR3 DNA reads TGTGCCAGCAGTGCGGACAGGGTTTTCGCTGAAGCTTTCTTT. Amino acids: CASSADRVFAEAFF.